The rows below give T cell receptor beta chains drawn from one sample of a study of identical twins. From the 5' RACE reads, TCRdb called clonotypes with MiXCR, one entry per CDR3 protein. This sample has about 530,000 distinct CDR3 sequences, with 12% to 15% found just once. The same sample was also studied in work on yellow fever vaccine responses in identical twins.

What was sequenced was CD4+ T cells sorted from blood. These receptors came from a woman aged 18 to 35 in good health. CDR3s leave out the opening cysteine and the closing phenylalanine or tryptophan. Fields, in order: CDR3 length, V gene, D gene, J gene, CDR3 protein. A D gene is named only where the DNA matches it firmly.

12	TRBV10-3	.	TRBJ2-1	AISERDSGNEQF
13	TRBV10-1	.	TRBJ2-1	ASSENLVGRGEQF
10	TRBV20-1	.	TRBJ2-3	SARVVTDTQY
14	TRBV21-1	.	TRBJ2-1	ASSKGGLAGGSEQF
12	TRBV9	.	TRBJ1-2	ASSVEATSYGYT
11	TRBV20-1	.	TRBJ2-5	SARDIGSETQY
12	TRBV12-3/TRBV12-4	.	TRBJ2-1	ASRPGYSYNEQF
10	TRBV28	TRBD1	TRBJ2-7	ASHNRGYEQY
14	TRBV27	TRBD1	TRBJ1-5	ASSSGTGEANQPQH
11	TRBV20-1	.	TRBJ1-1	SACRPGGTEAF
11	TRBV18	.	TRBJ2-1	ASSQNEGNEQF
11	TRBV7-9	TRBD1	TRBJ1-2	ASKVGDSSGYT
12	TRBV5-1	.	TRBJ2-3	ATSPRVPTDTQY
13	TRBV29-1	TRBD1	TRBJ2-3	STNRGSSLTDTQY
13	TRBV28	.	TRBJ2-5	ASRNIQVLKETQY
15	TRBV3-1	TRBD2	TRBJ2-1	ASSQVDAGESYNEQF
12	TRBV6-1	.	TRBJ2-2	ASREQGTTGELF
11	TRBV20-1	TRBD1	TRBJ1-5	SASGQGSGPQH
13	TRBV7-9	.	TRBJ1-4	ASSTWTVEAEKLF
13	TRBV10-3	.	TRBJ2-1	AISGQLSSYNEQF
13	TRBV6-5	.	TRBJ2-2	ASSSRGQLAGELF
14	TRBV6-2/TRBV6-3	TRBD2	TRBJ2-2	ASSYSVREYDGELF
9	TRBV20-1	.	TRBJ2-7	SATRLTEQY
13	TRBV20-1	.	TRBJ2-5	SASRGLPTGETQY
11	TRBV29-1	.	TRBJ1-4	SVELDRFEKLF
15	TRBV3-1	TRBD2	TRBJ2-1	ASSQGVVAGGPGEQF
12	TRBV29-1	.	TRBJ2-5	SVNPTGDLETQY
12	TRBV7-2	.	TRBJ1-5	ASSLVSGNQPQH
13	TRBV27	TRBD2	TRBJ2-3	ASSFSGASTDTQY
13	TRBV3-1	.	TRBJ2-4	ASSHGGVAKNIQY
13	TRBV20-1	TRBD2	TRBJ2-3	SARALRLAVDTQY
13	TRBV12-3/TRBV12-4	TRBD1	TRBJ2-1	ASRKPGQGHNEQF
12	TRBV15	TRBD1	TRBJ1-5	ATRNRGTNQPHH
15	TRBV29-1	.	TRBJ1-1	SVETRQVQVGNTEAF
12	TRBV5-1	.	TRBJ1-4	ASRNGATNEKLF
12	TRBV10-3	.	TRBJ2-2	AIKGRENTGELF
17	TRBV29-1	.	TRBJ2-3	SAGGAISPIIASTDTQY
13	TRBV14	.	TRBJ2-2	ASSPRSFNTGELF
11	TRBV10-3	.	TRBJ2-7	ATTFSPLDEQY
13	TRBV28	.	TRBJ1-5	ASSVQGALNQPQH